A selection of T cell receptor beta chains follows, all from one sample in a study of blood T cell repertoires in COVID-19. Generated by immunoSEQ multiplex PCR, the TCRdb table keeps only in-frame clones and is missing some. The repertoire holds 220,000 or so clones, with roughly 84% as singletons. The sample was PBMCs or T cells enriched from blood (not recorded which). The receptors shown here come from a woman in her forties who had recovered from COVID-19. Both conserved end residues are trimmed from each CDR3.

CDR3 length: 18; V gene: TRBV3-1/TRBV3-2; J gene: TRBJ2-3; CDR3 protein: ASSQRGGPTSGRSTDTQY
CDR3 length: 11; V gene: TRBV6-2/TRBV6-3; J gene: TRBJ1-5; CDR3 protein: ASSQGDFQPQH
CDR3 length: 14; V gene: TRBV5-1; J gene: TRBJ2-5; CDR3 protein: ASSLARASGGETQY
CDR3 length: 11; V gene: TRBV5-1; J gene: TRBJ2-2; CDR3 protein: ASSLDPTGELF
CDR3 length: 9; V gene: TRBV20-1; J gene: TRBJ1-4; CDR3 protein: SAKGVEKLF
CDR3 length: 12; V gene: TRBV2; J gene: TRBJ1-3; CDR3 protein: ASEYMRQENTIY
CDR3 length: 12; V gene: TRBV11-3; J gene: TRBJ2-3; CDR3 protein: ASSLGGSTDTQY
CDR3 length: 12; V gene: TRBV6-4; J gene: TRBJ1-2; CDR3 protein: ASTPEWNNYGYT
CDR3 length: 15; V gene: TRBV28; J gene: TRBJ2-3; CDR3 protein: ASSLAGSGGSTDTQY
CDR3 length: 14; V gene: TRBV19; J gene: TRBJ2-1; CDR3 protein: ASSSKSDSSYNEQF
CDR3 length: 12; V gene: TRBV11-2; J gene: TRBJ2-7; CDR3 protein: ASSSEGALDEQY
CDR3 length: 11; V gene: TRBV2; J gene: TRBJ1-5; CDR3 protein: ASSRNRDQPQH
CDR3 length: 11; V gene: TRBV7-2; J gene: TRBJ1-4; CDR3 protein: ASSFTGGEKLF
CDR3 length: 17; V gene: TRBV27; J gene: TRBJ2-5; CDR3 protein: ASSITPIRTGSPQETQY
CDR3 length: 18; V gene: TRBV21-1; J gene: TRBJ2-1; CDR3 protein: ASSKADPSTGTSGRNEQF
CDR3 length: 13; V gene: TRBV10-1; J gene: TRBJ2-1; CDR3 protein: ASSEGGSIDNEQF
CDR3 length: 14; V gene: TRBV7-8; J gene: TRBJ2-1; CDR3 protein: ASRYSGRGPYNEQF
CDR3 length: 13; V gene: TRBV5-4; J gene: TRBJ2-1; CDR3 protein: ASRLTSGGYNEQF
CDR3 length: 12; V gene: TRBV7-3; J gene: TRBJ2-1; CDR3 protein: ASSLTPDSIEQF
CDR3 length: 13; V gene: TRBV3-1/TRBV3-2; J gene: TRBJ1-3; CDR3 protein: ASNSVSSSGNTIY
CDR3 length: 15; V gene: TRBV5-4; J gene: TRBJ2-7; CDR3 protein: ASSLDGTGGVSYEQY
CDR3 length: 13; V gene: TRBV27; J gene: TRBJ2-3; CDR3 protein: ASSLMAPSTDTQY
CDR3 length: 16; V gene: TRBV2; J gene: TRBJ2-6; CDR3 protein: ASSEGLAASSGANVLT
CDR3 length: 13; V gene: TRBV5-1; J gene: TRBJ1-2; CDR3 protein: ASSTAGTGFYGYT
CDR3 length: 8; V gene: TRBV2; J gene: TRBJ2-5; CDR3 protein: ASRRETQY
CDR3 length: 12; V gene: TRBV4-3; J gene: TRBJ2-2; CDR3 protein: ASSPQGNTGELF
CDR3 length: 14; V gene: TRBV7-9; J gene: TRBJ2-3; CDR3 protein: ASSPWLGRETDTQY
CDR3 length: 13; V gene: TRBV6-6; J gene: TRBJ1-3; CDR3 protein: ASRKELTSGNTIY
CDR3 length: 11; V gene: TRBV6-5; J gene: TRBJ2-5; CDR3 protein: ASNRDPRETQY
CDR3 length: 11; V gene: TRBV29-1; J gene: TRBJ2-5; CDR3 protein: SVENDTQETQY
CDR3 length: 11; V gene: TRBV6-5; J gene: TRBJ2-1; CDR3 protein: ASRLGAFNEQF
CDR3 length: 15; V gene: TRBV14; J gene: TRBJ1-1; CDR3 protein: ASSKGQGASWVTEAF
CDR3 length: 13; V gene: TRBV7-9; J gene: TRBJ2-1; CDR3 protein: ASSPGTSRTGEQF
CDR3 length: 11; V gene: TRBV5-4; J gene: TRBJ2-5; CDR3 protein: ASSLTGGETQY
CDR3 length: 14; V gene: TRBV19; J gene: TRBJ1-6; CDR3 protein: ASRMTGASYNSPLH
CDR3 length: 11; V gene: TRBV5-1; J gene: TRBJ2-2; CDR3 protein: ASRGWYTGELF
CDR3 length: 13; V gene: TRBV21-1; J gene: TRBJ2-1; CDR3 protein: ASSRKGEGQNEQF
CDR3 length: 12; V gene: TRBV7-3; J gene: TRBJ2-2; CDR3 protein: ASSRTTAAGELF
CDR3 length: 15; V gene: TRBV5-8; J gene: TRBJ1-1; CDR3 protein: ARRIATDVGGLTEAF
CDR3 length: 16; V gene: TRBV19; J gene: TRBJ2-5; CDR3 protein: ASSIDLGGSVGFETQY
CDR3 length: 10; V gene: TRBV30; J gene: TRBJ2-7; CDR3 protein: AWSVYSYEQY
CDR3 length: 14; V gene: TRBV5-1; J gene: TRBJ2-3; CDR3 protein: ASSAGTSADTDTQY
CDR3 length: 13; V gene: TRBV27; J gene: TRBJ1-5; CDR3 protein: ASRRGGVSNQPQH
CDR3 length: 13; V gene: TRBV7-2; J gene: TRBJ2-7; CDR3 protein: ASSLRFLGSYEQY
CDR3 length: 13; V gene: TRBV16; J gene: TRBJ1-1; CDR3 protein: ASSQSPGITAEAF
CDR3 length: 14; V gene: TRBV5-6; J gene: TRBJ1-6; CDR3 protein: ASSPKHGGGTSPLH
CDR3 length: 14; V gene: TRBV18; J gene: TRBJ1-6; CDR3 protein: ASSLGRDRGNSPLH
CDR3 length: 13; V gene: TRBV4-1; J gene: TRBJ1-1; CDR3 protein: ASSQDAGGNPEAF
CDR3 length: 14; V gene: TRBV6-6; J gene: TRBJ2-2; CDR3 protein: ASSSPGQGATGELF
CDR3 length: 14; V gene: TRBV10-1; J gene: TRBJ2-1; CDR3 protein: ASSGTLDSSINEQF
CDR3 length: 11; V gene: TRBV7-2; J gene: TRBJ2-5; CDR3 protein: ASSVTRWETQY
CDR3 length: 12; V gene: TRBV7-2; J gene: TRBJ2-3; CDR3 protein: ASSPTLNTDTQY
CDR3 length: 15; V gene: TRBV5-5; J gene: TRBJ2-1; CDR3 protein: ASSLRAGGSSYNEQF
CDR3 length: 14; V gene: TRBV5-1; J gene: TRBJ1-2; CDR3 protein: ASSLGGTQGLYGYT
CDR3 length: 12; V gene: TRBV19; J gene: TRBJ1-1; CDR3 protein: ASRLTGRNTEAF
CDR3 length: 11; V gene: TRBV28; J gene: TRBJ1-1; CDR3 protein: ASSPSTVTEAF
CDR3 length: 13; V gene: TRBV18; J gene: TRBJ2-3; CDR3 protein: ASSPKRGMPDTQY
CDR3 length: 14; V gene: TRBV27; J gene: TRBJ2-7; CDR3 protein: ASSTTGTSGPYEQY
CDR3 length: 12; V gene: TRBV29-1; J gene: TRBJ1-1; CDR3 protein: SVEDRRGNTEAF
CDR3 length: 14; V gene: TRBV4-1; J gene: TRBJ1-4; CDR3 protein: ASSQVPRATNEKLF